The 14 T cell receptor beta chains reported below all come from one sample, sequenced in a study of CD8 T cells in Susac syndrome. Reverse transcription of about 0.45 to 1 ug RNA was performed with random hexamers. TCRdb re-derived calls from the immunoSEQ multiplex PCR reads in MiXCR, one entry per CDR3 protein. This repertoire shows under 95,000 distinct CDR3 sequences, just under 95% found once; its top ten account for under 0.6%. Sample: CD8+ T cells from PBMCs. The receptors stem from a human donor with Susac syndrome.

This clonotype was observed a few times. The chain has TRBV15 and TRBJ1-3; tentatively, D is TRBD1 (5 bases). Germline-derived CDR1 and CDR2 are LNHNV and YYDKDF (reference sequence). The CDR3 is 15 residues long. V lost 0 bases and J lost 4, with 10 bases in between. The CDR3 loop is CATSRDRDPGNTIYF. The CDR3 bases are TGTGCCACCAGCAGAGATCGGGACCCCGGAAACACCATATATTTT. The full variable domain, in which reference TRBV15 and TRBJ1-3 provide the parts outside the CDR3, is DAMVIQNPRYQVTQFGKPVTLSCSQTLNHNVMYWYQQKSSQAPKLLFHYYDKDFNNEADTPDNFQSRRPNTSFCFLDIRSPGLGDTAMYLCATSRDRDPGNTIYFGEGSWLTVV.

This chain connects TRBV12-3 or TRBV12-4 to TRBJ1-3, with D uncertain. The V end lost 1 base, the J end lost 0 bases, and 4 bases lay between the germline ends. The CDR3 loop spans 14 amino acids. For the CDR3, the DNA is TGTGCCAGCAGTTTAGTGCCCTCTGGAAACACCATATATTTT. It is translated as CASSLVPSGNTIYF.

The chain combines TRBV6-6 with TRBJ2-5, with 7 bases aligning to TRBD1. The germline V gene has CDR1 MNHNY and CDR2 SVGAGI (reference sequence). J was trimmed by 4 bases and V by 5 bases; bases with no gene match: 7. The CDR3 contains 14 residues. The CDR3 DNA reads TGTGCCAGCAGTACCGGACAGGCCATAGAGACCCAGTACTTC. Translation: CASSTGQAIETQYF.

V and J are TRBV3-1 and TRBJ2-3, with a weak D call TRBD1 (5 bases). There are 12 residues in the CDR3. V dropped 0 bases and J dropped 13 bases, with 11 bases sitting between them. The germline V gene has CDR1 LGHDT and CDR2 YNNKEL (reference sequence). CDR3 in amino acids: CASSQDGAFKYF. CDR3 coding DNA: TGTGCCAGCAGCCAAGATGGGGCTTTTAAGTATTTT.

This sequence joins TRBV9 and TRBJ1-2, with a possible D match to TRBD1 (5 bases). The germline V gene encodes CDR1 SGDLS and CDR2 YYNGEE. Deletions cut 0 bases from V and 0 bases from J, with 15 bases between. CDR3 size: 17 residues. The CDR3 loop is CASSVGFGASANYGYTF. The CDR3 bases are TGTGCCAGCAGCGTAGGATTCGGGGCTTCGGCTAACTATGGCTACACCTTC.

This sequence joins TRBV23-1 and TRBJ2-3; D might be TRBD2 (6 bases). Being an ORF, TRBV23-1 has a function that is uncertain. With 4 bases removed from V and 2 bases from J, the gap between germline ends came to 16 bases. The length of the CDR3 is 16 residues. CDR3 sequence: CASSPRSGPFTDTQYF. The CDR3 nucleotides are TGCGCCAGCAGTCCGAGGAGCGGGCCCTTCACAGATACGCAGTATTTT.

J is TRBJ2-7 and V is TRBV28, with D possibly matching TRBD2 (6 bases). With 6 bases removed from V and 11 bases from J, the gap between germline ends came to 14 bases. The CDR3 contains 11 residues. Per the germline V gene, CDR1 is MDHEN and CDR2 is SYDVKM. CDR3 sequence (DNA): TGTGCCAGCAGCTGGTCGGGGGAGGAGTACTTC. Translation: CASSWSGEEYF. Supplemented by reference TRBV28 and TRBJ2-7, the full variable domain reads DVKVTQSSRYLVKRTGEKVFLECVQDMDHENMFWYRQDPGLGLRLIYFSYDVKMKEKGDIPEGYSVSREKKERFSLILESASTNQTSMYLCASSWSGEEYFGPGTRLTVT.

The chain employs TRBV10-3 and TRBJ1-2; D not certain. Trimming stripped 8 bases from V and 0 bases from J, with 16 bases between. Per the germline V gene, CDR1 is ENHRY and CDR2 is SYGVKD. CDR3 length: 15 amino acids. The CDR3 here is CAILATDGANYGYTF. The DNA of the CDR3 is TGTGCCATCCTCGCAACGGACGGAGCTAACTATGGCTACACCTTC.

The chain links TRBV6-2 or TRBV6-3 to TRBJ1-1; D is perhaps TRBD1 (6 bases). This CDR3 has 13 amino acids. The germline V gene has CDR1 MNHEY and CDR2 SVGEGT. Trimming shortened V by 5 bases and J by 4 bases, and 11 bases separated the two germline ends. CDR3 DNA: TGTGCCAGCAGTCTCAGGGGTAGCACTGAAGCTTTCTTT. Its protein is CASSLRGSTEAFF.

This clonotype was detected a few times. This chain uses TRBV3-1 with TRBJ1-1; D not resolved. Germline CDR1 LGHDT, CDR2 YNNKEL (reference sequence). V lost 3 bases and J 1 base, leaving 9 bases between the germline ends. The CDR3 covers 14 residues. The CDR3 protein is CASSQRTGNTEAFF. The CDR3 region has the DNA TGTGCCAGCAGCCAGAGGACGGGGAACACTGAAGCTTTCTTT.

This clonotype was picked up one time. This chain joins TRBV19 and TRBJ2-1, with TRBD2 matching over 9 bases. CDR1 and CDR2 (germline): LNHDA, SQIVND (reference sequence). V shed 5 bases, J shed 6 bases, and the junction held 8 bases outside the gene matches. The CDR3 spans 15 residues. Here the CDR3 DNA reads TGTGCCAGTAGTCTCGCTAGCGGGATGCGCAATGAGCAGTTCTTC. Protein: CASSLASGMRNEQFF. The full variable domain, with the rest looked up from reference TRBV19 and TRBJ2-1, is DGGITQSPKYLFRKEGQNVTLSCEQNLNHDAMYWYRQDPGQGLRLIYYSQIVNDFQKGDIAEGYSVSREKKESFPLTVTSAQKNPTAFYLCASSLASGMRNEQFFGPGTRLTVL.

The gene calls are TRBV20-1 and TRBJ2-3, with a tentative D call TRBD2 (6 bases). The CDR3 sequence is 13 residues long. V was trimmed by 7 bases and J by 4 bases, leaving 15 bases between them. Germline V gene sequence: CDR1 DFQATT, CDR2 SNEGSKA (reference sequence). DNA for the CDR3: TGCAGTGGTGATGAGGGACTCGCAGATACGCAGTATTTT. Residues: CSGDEGLADTQYF.

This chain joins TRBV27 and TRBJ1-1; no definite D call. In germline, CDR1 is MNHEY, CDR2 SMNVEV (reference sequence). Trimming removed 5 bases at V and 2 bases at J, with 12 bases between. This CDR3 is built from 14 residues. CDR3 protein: CASSQTAYNTEAFF. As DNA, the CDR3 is TGTGCCAGCAGTCAAACAGCTTACAACACTGAAGCTTTCTTT.

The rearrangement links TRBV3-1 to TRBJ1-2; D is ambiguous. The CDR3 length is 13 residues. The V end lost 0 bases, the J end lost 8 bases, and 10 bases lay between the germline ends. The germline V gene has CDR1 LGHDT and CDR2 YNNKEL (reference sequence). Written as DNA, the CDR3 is TGTGCCAGCAGCCAAGAGTTGAGGGAGGGCTACACCTTC. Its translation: CASSQELREGYTF.